A selection of T cell receptor beta chains follows, all from one sample in a study of cytomegalovirus exposure and HLA in healthy donors. Repertoires were generated with immunoSEQ multiplex PCR, while TCRdb's copy carries only in-frame clones and drops some. Here the sample spans 130,000 or so clones, 75% to 90% being singletons. Specimen: PBMCs. The receptors stem from a woman aged 18-29 years in good health and CMV-seronegative. Each CDR3 is given with its conserved first and last residue. D genes are given only for firm matches. Not every row has a clone size; where given, it reads once, few, many or a size class.

v_call	d_call	j_call	clone_size	cdr3_aa	cdr3_nt
TRBV19	TRBD2	TRBJ2-5	-	CASSITYLAEETQYF	TGTGCCAGTAGTATAACTTACCTAGCGGAAGAGACCCAGTACTTC
TRBV5-1	-	TRBJ1-1	once	CASSGGADTEAFF	TGCGCCAGCAGCGGGGGCGCAGACACTGAAGCTTTCTTT
TRBV7-6	TRBD2	TRBJ2-3	-	CASSLLAGSQYF	TGTGCCAGCAGCTTACTAGCGGGGTCGCAGTATTTT
TRBV9	-	TRBJ2-3	-	CASSSSTDTQYF	TGTGCCAGCAGTAGTTCCACAGATACGCAGTATTTT
TRBV6-5	-	TRBJ1-1	-	CASLQGSRTEAFF	TGTGCCAGCCTCCAGGGATCCAGGACTGAAGCTTTCTTT
TRBV6-6	-	TRBJ1-1	-	CASSLGRGRGTEAFF	TGTGCCAGCAGTCTCGGGAGGGGAAGGGGGACTGAAGCTTTCTTT
TRBV6-6	-	TRBJ1-5	-	CASSRTVNQPQHF	TGTGCCAGCAGCCGGACAGTCAATCAGCCCCAGCATTTT
TRBV6-6	-	TRBJ1-5	-	CASSYLRSGADQPQHF	TGTGCCAGCAGTTACCTTCGGTCAGGGGCGGATCAGCCCCAGCATTTT
TRBV19	-	TRBJ2-3	-	CASSTNPGNIDRDTQYF	TGTGCCAGTAGCACGAACCCCGGGAACATCGACCGAGATACGCAGTATTTT
TRBV5-6	TRBD2	TRBJ2-7	-	CASSLAGGSEQYF	TGTGCCAGCAGCTTAGCGGGGGGGAGCGAGCAGTACTTC
TRBV25-1	-	TRBJ1-2	-	CASTQAGNNYGYTF	TGTGCCAGCACCCAGGCGGGTAATAACTATGGCTACACCTTC
TRBV5-1	-	TRBJ2-2	-	CASGGTENTGELFF	TGCGCCAGCGGGGGGACAGAGAACACCGGGGAGCTGTTTTTT
TRBV11-2	TRBD1	TRBJ1-2	-	CASSQGQASFGYTF	TGTGCCAGCAGTCAAGGACAGGCCTCCTTTGGCTACACCTTC
TRBV9	TRBD2	TRBJ2-3	-	CASSPSGGHTDAQYF	TGTGCCAGCAGCCCAAGCGGGGGCCACACAGACGCGCAGTATTTT
TRBV7-3	-	TRBJ1-2	-	CASSRTPTGYGYTF	TGTGCCAGCAGCCGCACACCCACGGGGTATGGCTACACCTTC
TRBV7-3	TRBD2	TRBJ2-3	-	CASSSLASTTDTQYF	TGTGCCAGCAGCTCACTAGCGTCAACCACAGATACGCAGTATTTT
TRBV5-1	TRBD1	TRBJ2-1	once	CASSGNRGPSYNEQFF	TGCGCCAGCAGCGGAAACAGGGGGCCTTCCTACAATGAGCAGTTCTTC
TRBV19	-	TRBJ2-2	-	CASSTPDGEPLIGELFF	TGTGCCAGTAGTACCCCGGACGGGGAACCTTTGATCGGGGAGCTGTTTTTT
TRBV6-5	-	TRBJ1-4	-	CASSEIQGEEKLFF	TGTGCCAGCAGTGAGATCCAGGGTGAGGAAAAACTGTTTTTT
TRBV29-1	-	TRBJ2-7	-	CSVEGGNRYEQYF	TGCAGCGTTGAGGGTGGGAACAGGTACGAGCAGTACTTC
TRBV11-2	TRBD2	TRBJ2-7	-	CASSRTSGPYEQYF	TGTGCCAGCAGCCGGACTAGCGGACCCTACGAGCAGTACTTC
TRBV19	TRBD1	TRBJ1-6	-	CASSRTGDNSPLHF	TGTGCCAGTAGCAGGACAGGGGACAATTCACCCCTCCACTTT
TRBV5-4	-	TRBJ1-1	-	CASSLALDMNTEAFF	TGTGCCAGCAGCTTGGCACTCGATATGAACACTGAAGCTTTCTTT
TRBV2	TRBD1	TRBJ1-2	few	CASIFRQGRGYTF	TGTGCCAGCATCTTTCGACAGGGCAGGGGCTACACCTTC
TRBV5-6	TRBD2	TRBJ2-3	-	CASSLLASGDDTQYF	TGTGCCAGCAGCTTGTTGGCTAGCGGGGACGATACGCAGTATTTT
TRBV5-1	-	TRBJ1-2	-	CASSLGGMEGYTF	TGCGCCAGCAGCTTGGGAGGGATGGAGGGCTACACCTTC
TRBV5-4	-	TRBJ2-3	-	CASSPGKILYTDTQYF	TGTGCCAGCAGCCCGGGGAAGATCCTATACACAGATACGCAGTATTTT
TRBV10-3	-	TRBJ1-4	-	CAISEGLGNEKLFF	TGTGCCATCAGTGAAGGACTGGGGAATGAAAAACTGTTTTTT
TRBV25-1	-	TRBJ1-2	-	CASREEHYGYTF	TGTGCCAGCCGAGAAGAGCACTATGGCTACACCTTC
TRBV28	TRBD2	TRBJ2-1	-	CASRGLAGSWMRFF	TGTGCCAGCAGGGGACTAGCGGGGTCCTGGATGCGGTTCTTC
TRBV5-1	-	TRBJ1-1	-	CASSRDMAPEAFF	TGCGCCAGCAGCCGTGACATGGCGCCTGAAGCTTTCTTT
TRBV4-2	TRBD1	TRBJ1-1	-	CASSQDIGTGGTEAFF	TGTGCCAGCAGCCAAGATATAGGTACAGGGGGCACTGAAGCTTTCTTT
TRBV5-1	-	TRBJ1-3	-	CASSLEAGSGNTIYF	TGCGCCAGCAGCTTGGAAGCGGGCTCTGGAAACACCATATATTTT
TRBV4-2	TRBD1	TRBJ1-5	-	CASSQDPGTEVNQPQHF	TGTGCCAGCAGCCAAGACCCCGGGACAGAGGTTAATCAGCCCCAGCATTTT
TRBV5-1	-	TRBJ2-5	-	CASSFLVSQETQYF	TGCGCCAGCAGCTTTTTGGTCAGTCAAGAGACCCAGTACTTC
TRBV4-2	-	TRBJ2-7	few	CASSQGSGIPYEQYF	TGTGCCAGCAGCCAAGGATCCGGGATCCCCTACGAGCAGTACTTC
TRBV5-5	-	TRBJ2-7	-	CASSLVAGVPGGEQYF	TGTGCCAGCAGCTTGGTGGCAGGGGTGCCAGGGGGGGAGCAGTACTTC
TRBV4-1	TRBD2	TRBJ2-1	-	CASSQAERGGQGEQFF	TGCGCCAGCAGCCAAGCGGAGCGGGGGGGCCAAGGTGAGCAGTTCTTC
TRBV19	-	TRBJ1-2	-	CASRTWESGKDGYTF	TGTGCCAGTAGGACCTGGGAATCGGGGAAGGATGGCTACACCTTC
TRBV11-2	TRBD1	TRBJ2-6	-	CASSLGDRAGANVLTF	TGTGCCAGCAGCTTAGGGGACAGGGCTGGGGCCAACGTCCTGACTTTC
TRBV5-4	TRBD2	TRBJ2-7	-	CASSSLAGGASYEQYF	TGTGCCAGCAGCTCCCTAGCGGGAGGAGCTTCCTACGAGCAGTACTTC
TRBV9	TRBD1	TRBJ1-4	-	CASSVGTGGMEKLFF	TGTGCCAGCAGCGTGGGGACAGGGGGTATGGAAAAACTGTTTTTT
TRBV2	-	TRBJ1-1	-	CASMKEMNTEAFF	TGTGCCAGCATGAAAGAGATGAACACTGAAGCTTTCTTT
TRBV19	-	TRBJ1-1	-	CASSTILNTEAFF	TGTGCCAGTAGTACTATCCTGAATACTGAAGCTTTCTTT
TRBV9	-	TRBJ1-1	-	CASSLQAGREAFF	TGTGCCAGCAGCCTCCAAGCAGGGAGGGAAGCTTTCTTT